The 31 T cell receptor beta chains given below trace back to one sample, sequenced in a study of CD8 T cells in Susac syndrome. An amount of RNA that ranged from roughly 0.45 to 1 ug was reverse transcribed with random hexamers. TCRdb fed the immunoSEQ multiplex PCR reads into MiXCR, producing one record per CDR3 protein. Found here are some 200,000 distinct CDR3 sequences, over 85% of them singletons; the top ten hold 0.1%. The sequenced sample consisted of CD4+ T cells from PBMCs. These receptors were obtained from a human donor in good health.

The gene calls are TRBV9 and TRBJ1-1, with D possibly being TRBD1 (6 bases). CDR3 length: 15 amino acids. Germline CDR1 reads SGDLS; CDR2 reads YYNGEE. Trimming removed 3 bases from V and 0 bases from J, with 12 bases in between. In nucleotides, the CDR3 is TGTGCCAGCAGCGGACCGGGACAAGTGAACACTGAAGCTTTCTTT. It codes for CASSGPGQVNTEAFF.

CDR3 coding DNA: TGTGCCAGCAGCCAAGCCGGCACCGGGGAGCTGTTTTTT. Translated: CASSQAGTGELFF. The rearrangement joins TRBV3-1 to TRBJ2-2; D uncertain. V lost 1 base and J lost 4, with 4 bases in between. The length of the CDR3 is 13 residues. The germline V gene encodes CDR1 LGHDT and CDR2 YNNKEL (reference sequence).

The genes are TRBV29-1 and TRBJ2-7; 8 bases align to TRBD1. CDR3 length: 12 amino acids. Germline V CDR1 and CDR2: SQVTM, ANQGSEA. V shed 6 bases and J 3 bases; nucleotides not matched to a gene: 4. CDR3 nucleotides: TGCAGCGTGGGACAGGATATCTACGAGCAGTACTTC. It translates to CSVGQDIYEQYF.

This chain links TRBV4-3 with TRBJ2-1; D remains unclear. The germline V gene encodes CDR1 LGHNA and CDR2 YSLEER. The ends were cut back, 0 bases at V and 8 bases at J, with 5 bases in the middle. The CDR3 has 12 amino acids. CDR3 residues: CASSQDGYEQFF. The CDR3 bases are TGCGCCAGCAGCCAAGACGGCTATGAGCAGTTCTTC.

This clonotype was seen just once. J is TRBJ2-7 and V is TRBV20-1, with 7 bases fitting TRBD1. CDR1 and CDR2 from the germline V gene are DFQATT and SNEGSKA (reference sequence). The CDR3 length is 14 residues. Trimming took 5 bases from V and 2 from J; bases not matched to a gene: 9. The DNA of the CDR3 is TGCAGTGCTCGGACAGGCCGGGTCCCCTACGAGCAGTACTTC. It encodes CSARTGRVPYEQYF.

The V call is TRBV29-1, the J call TRBJ1-2; a weak D match, TRBD1 (5 bases). The V gene's germline CDR1 is SQVTM and CDR2 ANQGSEA. This CDR3 has 15 residues. Trimming took off 3 bases at V and 7 bases at J, with 21 bases between the two ends. The CDR3 bases are TGCAGCGTTGAGGTCCCCGGGGGAGGGATTAGTGGCTACACCTTC. Translation: CSVEVPGGGISGYTF.

The chain combines TRBV30 with TRBJ1-1, with D perhaps TRBD1 (6 bases). V dropped 6 bases and J dropped 3 bases, with 11 bases sitting between them. The germline V gene has CDR1 GTSNPN and CDR2 SVGIG (reference sequence). The CDR3 sequence is 12 residues long. The CDR3: CACGKGDTEAFF. CDR3 coding DNA: TGTGCCTGTGGTAAGGGGGACACTGAAGCTTTCTTT.

The chain links TRBV27 to TRBJ2-1, with 11 bases that match TRBD1. The length of the CDR3 is 14 residues. Germline CDR1 MNHEY, CDR2 SMNVEV (reference sequence). V gave up 5 bases and J gave up 9 bases; unmatched junction bases: 6. The CDR3 protein is CASSLDRGRVEQFF. The CDR3 DNA reads as TGTGCCAGCAGTCTGGACAGGGGGCGTGTTGAGCAGTTCTTC.

The rearrangement uses TRBV3-1 and TRBJ2-7; D is undetermined. The CDR3 is 12 amino acids. The ends were cut back, 1 base at V and 2 bases at J, with 3 bases in the middle. Germline CDR1 LGHDT, CDR2 YNNKEL (reference sequence). CDR3 bases: TGTGCCAGCAGCCAAGCAACCTACGAGCAGTACTTC. Translation: CASSQATYEQYF.

This clonotype was recorded a few times. The chain is built from TRBV3-1 and TRBJ2-7, with TRBD1 identical over 10 bases. This CDR3 region has 16 residues. V was pared by 4 bases and J by 2 bases, with 8 bases of the junction left unmatched. Germline lookup yields CDR1 LGHDT and CDR2 YNNKEL (reference sequence). CDR3 coding DNA: TGTGCCAGCAGCCTCGCCCCGGGACAGGGGACCTACGAGCAGTACTTC. Translated: CASSLAPGQGTYEQYF.

A single count supports this clonotype. This CDR3 reads CASSGAPGDTEAFF. CDR3 nucleotide sequence: TGTGCCAGCAGCGGGGCCCCAGGGGACACTGAAGCTTTCTTT. J is TRBJ1-1 and V is TRBV9, with TRBD1 as a possible D gene (6 bases). V gave up 3 bases and J gave up 3 bases, with 12 bases separating them. CDR3 length equals 14 residues. The germline V gene has CDR1 SGDLS and CDR2 YYNGEE.

This rearrangement joins TRBV29-1 to TRBJ2-6, with D unclear. Germline CDR1 SQVTM, CDR2 ANQGSEA. This CDR3 is 13 amino acids long. Trimming took 4 bases from V and 2 from J, leaving 6 bases between them. CDR3: CSVAPTGANVLTF. CDR3 DNA: TGCAGCGTTGCTCCCACTGGGGCCAACGTCCTGACTTTC.

This clonotype came up once. The chain couples TRBV30 to TRBJ2-2; D is possibly TRBD2 (6 bases). The V end lost 4 bases, the J end lost 4 bases, and 13 bases lay between the germline ends. The CDR3 contains 14 residues. The V gene's germline CDR1 is GTSNPN and CDR2 SVGIG (reference sequence). The CDR3 DNA reads as TGTGCCTGGAAACCACTGACTAGCACCGGGGAGCTGTTTTTT. Translation: CAWKPLTSTGELFF.

The chain recombines TRBV6-1 with TRBJ2-7; 14 bases align to TRBD2. The CDR3 is made up of 16 amino acids. V lost 4 bases, J lost 3 bases, and 5 bases stayed unmatched. CDR1 and CDR2 (germline): MNHNS, SASEGT. CDR3 in amino acids: CASSVYGTSGSYEQYF. CDR3 sequence (DNA): TGTGCCAGCAGTGTCTACGGGACTAGCGGGAGCTACGAGCAGTACTTC.

CDR3 region: CSARITGDGYTF. The CDR3 nucleotides read TGCAGTGCTAGAATCACAGGGGATGGCTACACCTTC. The rearrangement uses TRBV20-1 and TRBJ1-2; 7 positions agree with TRBD1. Per the germline V gene, CDR1 is DFQATT and CDR2 is SNEGSKA (reference sequence). Germline trimming cut 2 bases from V and 6 bases from J; bases unmatched to any gene: 3. The CDR3 sequence is 12 residues long.

The V and J genes are TRBV7-3 and TRBJ2-6; D is uncertain. The CDR3 consists of 10 residues. The V and J ends lost 3 bases and 12 bases respectively, with 3 bases between them. Germline-derived CDR1 and CDR2 are SGHTA and FQGTGA. The CDR3 region is CASSFTVLTF. CDR3 DNA: TGTGCCAGCAGCTTCACCGTCCTGACTTTC.

This rearrangement joins TRBV23-1 to TRBJ2-7; TRBD1 is a possible D gene (5 bases). TRBV23-1 is assigned to the ORF class and has an uncertain function. Trimming took 4 bases from V and 6 from J, leaving 16 bases between them. This CDR3 has 14 amino acids. CDR3 DNA: TGCGCCAGCAGTCCACGCCAGGGTCGGGTCGAGCAGTACTTC. Encoded protein: CASSPRQGRVEQYF.

CDR3 DNA: TGCAGCGTTGAGGGGGACGTAGTGGCCTACAATGAGCAGTTCTTC. Residues: CSVEGDVVAYNEQFF. The V and J genes are TRBV29-1 and TRBJ2-1, with D possibly called TRBD1 or TRBD2 (5 bases each). The CDR3 covers 15 residues. The V gene lost 3 bases and the J gene lost 2 bases, with 14 bases spanning the gap. Germline V gives CDR1 SQVTM, CDR2 ANQGSEA.

This chain joins TRBV30 and TRBJ2-7; TRBD1 is a possible D gene (5 bases). CDR1 GTSNPN and CDR2 SVGIG come from the germline V gene (reference sequence). The CDR3 length is 13 residues. Trimming took off 0 bases at V and 4 bases at J, with 10 bases between the two ends. CDR3 sequence: CAWSVGEMYEQYF. CDR3 DNA: TGTGCCTGGAGTGTAGGGGAAATGTACGAGCAGTACTTC.

This clonotype was counted once. This chain joins TRBV25-1 and TRBJ2-1; a possible D gene is TRBD1 (6 bases). Germline CDR1 MGHDK, CDR2 SYGVNS. Trimming removed 1 base from V and 3 bases from J, with 13 bases in between. The CDR3 contains 16 residues. The CDR3 bases are TGTGCCAGCAGTGAATTGGCAGCGGACAGCTACAATGAGCAGTTCTTC. Translated, it gives CASSELAADSYNEQFF.

This chain links TRBV7-9 with TRBJ1-4; maybe TRBD1 (5 bases). The germline V and J ends were trimmed by 5 bases and 0 bases, with 7 bases remaining between them. The CDR3 has 14 residues. In germline, CDR1 is SEHNR, CDR2 FQNEAQ (reference sequence). The CDR3 here is CASSQTATNEKLFF. Here the CDR3 DNA reads TGTGCCAGCAGCCAGACAGCAACTAATGAAAAACTGTTTTTT.

The chain joins TRBV5-1 to TRBJ2-7; 7 positions match TRBD1. CDR1 and CDR2 from the germline V gene are SGHRS and YFSETQ. The CDR3 totals 13 residues. J was trimmed by 6 bases and V by 3 bases; bases with no gene match: 6. CDR3 nucleotides: TGCGCCAGCAGCTGGACAGGAGCTCCCGAGCAGTACTTC. Its protein is CASSWTGAPEQYF.

The rearrangement joins TRBV4-2 to TRBJ2-5, with 7 bases lining up with TRBD2. The length of the CDR3 is 16 residues. The V and J ends lost 1 base and 5 bases, in that order; junction bases with no gene match: 10. Germline V gene lookup returns CDR1 LGHNA and CDR2 YNFKEQ. For the CDR3, the DNA is TGTGCCAGCAGCCAAGCTACGGGGGGTGGCAGGGAGACCCAGTACTTC. Translation: CASSQATGGGRETQYF.

The gene calls are TRBV4-1 and TRBJ2-1, with TRBD2 matching 10 bases. The germline CDR1 and CDR2 sequences are MGHRA and YSYEKL. The CDR3 sequence is 17 residues long. The J segment lost 6 bases and the V segment lost 1 base, leaving 9 bases of the junction unmatched. The CDR3 spells CASSQGRASGRVNEQFF. CDR3 nucleotides: TGCGCCAGCAGCCAAGGAAGGGCTAGCGGGAGAGTCAATGAGCAGTTCTTC.

The J gene is TRBJ1-3, the V gene TRBV19; D gene unclear. Per germline, CDR1 LNHDA and CDR2 SQIVND (reference sequence). The CDR3 has 11 residues. The V end lost 8 bases, the J end lost 6 bases, and 8 bases lay between the germline ends. The CDR3 here is CASGDTNTIYF. CDR3 sequence (DNA): TGTGCCAGTGGGGATACAAACACCATATATTTT. The full variable domain, with the rest looked up from reference TRBV19 and TRBJ1-3, is DGGITQSPKYLFRKEGQNVTLSCEQNLNHDAMYWYRQDPGQGLRLIYYSQIVNDFQKGDIAEGYSVSREKKESFPLTVTSAQKNPTAFYLCASGDTNTIYFGEGSWLTVV.

The genes are TRBV27 and TRBJ2-3, with 10 bases lining up with TRBD2. CDR1 is MNHEY and CDR2 is SMNVEV in the germline V gene (reference sequence). The junction had 22 bases not matched to a gene; V was cut back by 4 bases and J by 12 bases. The CDR3 extends over 18 amino acids. The CDR3 region is CASSSPRAGLSGRAEQYF. DNA for the CDR3: TGTGCCAGCAGTTCTCCCCGGGCGGGATTAAGCGGGAGGGCAGAACAGTATTTT.

V gene TRBV30 combines with J gene TRBJ2-5; D gene uncertain. Germline values: CDR1 GTSNPN, CDR2 SVGIG (reference sequence). V lost 0 bases, J lost 2 bases, and 7 bases lay in between. CDR3 size: 13 residues. CDR3 bases: TGTGCCTGGAGTGTAGGCATACAAGAGACCCAGTACTTC. Protein product: CAWSVGIQETQYF.

The CDR3, as DNA: TGTGCCGCAACACTCTACCGCGGACAGGGTGGTCAGCCCCAGCATTTT. It is translated as CAATLYRGQGGQPQHF. V is TRBV28 and J is TRBJ1-5, with 8 bases identical to TRBD1. Trimming at V came to 11 bases and at J to 6 bases, leaving 18 bases not matched to a gene. The CDR3 runs 16 residues. Per germline, CDR1 MDHEN and CDR2 SYDVKM.

This chain links TRBV20-1 with TRBJ1-1; 11 nucleotides match TRBD1. Germline-derived CDR1 and CDR2 are DFQATT and SNEGSKA (reference sequence). This CDR3 has 15 residues. The ends lost 0 bases at V and 5 bases at J; junction bases unmatched: 5. The CDR3 sequence is CSARDVGTGGTEAFF. Written as DNA, the CDR3 is TGCAGTGCTAGAGACGTAGGGACAGGGGGAACTGAAGCTTTCTTT.

V and J are TRBV21-1 and TRBJ2-5; TRBD1, the D gene given by the table, was not confirmed from the DNA. TRBV21-1 is tagged as a pseudogene. This CDR3 region has 16 residues. The CDR3 DNA reads as TGTGCCAGCAGCAAAGCGCCGACAGGGCGAGAGGAGACCCAGTACTTC. It yields the protein CASSKAPTGREETQYF.

The chain links TRBV6-1 to TRBJ2-7, with 15 bases that match TRBD2. The junction had 9 bases not matched to a gene; V was cut back by 6 bases and J by 0 bases. The CDR3 length is 18 residues. CDR1 and CDR2 from the germline V gene are MNHNS and SASEGT. The CDR3 loop reads CASRPAGLAGGFSYEQYF. The CDR3 DNA reads TGTGCCAGCAGACCGGCGGGACTAGCGGGAGGTTTCTCCTACGAGCAGTACTTC.